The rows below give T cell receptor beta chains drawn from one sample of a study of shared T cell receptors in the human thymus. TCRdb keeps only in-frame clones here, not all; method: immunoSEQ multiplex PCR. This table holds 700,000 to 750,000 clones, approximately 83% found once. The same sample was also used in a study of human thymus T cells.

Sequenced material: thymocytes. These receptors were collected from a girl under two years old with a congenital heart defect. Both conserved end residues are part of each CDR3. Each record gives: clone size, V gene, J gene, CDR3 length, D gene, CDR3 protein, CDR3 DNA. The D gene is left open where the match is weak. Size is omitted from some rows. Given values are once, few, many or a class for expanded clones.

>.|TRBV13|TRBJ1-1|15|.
CASSLPSTGNTEAFF
TGTGCCAGCAGCCTTCCGAGTACAGGGAACACTGAAGCTTTCTTT
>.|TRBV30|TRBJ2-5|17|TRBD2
CAWRATSGGAGQETQYF
TGTGCCTGGAGGGCGACTAGCGGGGGGGCCGGCCAAGAGACCCAGTACTTC
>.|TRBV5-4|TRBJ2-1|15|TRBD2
CASSGLADSYNEQFF
TGTGCCAGCTCCGGACTAGCGGACTCCTACAATGAGCAGTTCTTC
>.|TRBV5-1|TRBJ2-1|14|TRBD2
CANAGGPPSNEQFF
TGCGCCAACGCGGGGGGCCCCCCATCCAATGAGCAGTTCTTC
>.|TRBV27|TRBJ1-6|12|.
CASRVYNSPLHF
TGTGCCAGCCGGGTCTATAATTCACCCCTCCACTTT
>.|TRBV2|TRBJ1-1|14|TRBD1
CASSEKGAGCEAFF
TGTGCCAGCAGTGAAAAGGGGGCGGGTTGTGAAGCTTTCTTT
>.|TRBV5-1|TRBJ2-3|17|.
CASSLSGWGGHGDTQYF
TGCGCCAGCAGCTTGTCAGGCTGGGGGGGGCACGGAGATACGCAGTATTTT
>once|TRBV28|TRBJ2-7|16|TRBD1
CASNQMTGTRDYEQYF
TGTGCCAGCAACCAGATGACAGGGACCCGGGATTACGAGCAGTACTTC
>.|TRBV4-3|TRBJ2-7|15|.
CASSQESGHLYEQYF
TGCGCCAGCAGCCAAGAATCAGGACACCTTTACGAGCAGTACTTC
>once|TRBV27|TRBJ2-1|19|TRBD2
CASSTGLAGGRLSYNEQFF
TGTGCCAGCAGTACGGGACTAGCGGGGGGCCGTCTCTCCTACAATGAGCAGTTCTTC
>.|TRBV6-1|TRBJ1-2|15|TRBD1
CASSMGQTQTNGYTF
TGTGCCAGCAGTATGGGACAGACTCAAACGAATGGCTACACCTTC
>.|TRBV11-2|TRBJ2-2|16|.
CASSFGQFADTGELFF
TGTGCCAGCAGCTTCGGCCAATTTGCGGACACCGGGGAGCTGTTTTTT
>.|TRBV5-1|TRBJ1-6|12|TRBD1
CANRGDNSPLHF
TGCGCAAACAGGGGGGATAATTCACCCCTCCACTTT
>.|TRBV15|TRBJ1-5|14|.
CATSRGQVGGAQHF
TGTGCCACCAGCAGAGGACAGGTGGGGGGGGCCCAGCATTTT
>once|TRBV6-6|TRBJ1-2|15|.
CASSYPTTEDYGYTF
TGTGCCAGCAGTTACCCCACGACAGAGGACTATGGCTACACCTTC
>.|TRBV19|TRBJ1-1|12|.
CASSAGGDEAFF
TGTGCCAGTAGTGCTGGGGGGGATGAAGCTTTCTTT
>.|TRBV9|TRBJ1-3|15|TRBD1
CASSVGQGARYTIYF
TGTGCCAGCAGCGTAGGGCAGGGGGCAAGGTACACCATATATTTT
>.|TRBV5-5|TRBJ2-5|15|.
CASSRERGLQETQYF
TGTGCCAGCAGCCGGGAGAGGGGGCTCCAAGAGACCCAGTACTTC
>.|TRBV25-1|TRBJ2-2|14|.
CASSAGENTGELFF
TGTGCCAGCAGTGCCGGGGAGAACACCGGGGAGCTGTTTTTT
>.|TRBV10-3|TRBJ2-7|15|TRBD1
CAISEPGQSLYEQYF
TGTGCCATCAGTGAGCCGGGACAGTCGCTCTACGAGCAGTACTTC
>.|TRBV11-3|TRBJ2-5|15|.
CASSTGQTTQETQYF
TGTGCCAGCAGCACAGGACAGACAACCCAAGAGACCCAGTACTTC
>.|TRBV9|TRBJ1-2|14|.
CASSYQGPPGGYTF
TGTGCCAGCAGCTATCAGGGGCCCCCTGGGGGCTACACCTTC
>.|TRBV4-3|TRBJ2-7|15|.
CASSQVLRSSYEQYF
TGCGCCAGCAGCCAAGTCCTCCGGAGCTCCTACGAGCAGTACTTC
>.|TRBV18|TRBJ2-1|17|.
CASSPLLKKSTGNEQFF
TGTGCCAGCTCACCACTCTTAAAGAAGTCCACCGGGAATGAGCAGTTCTTC
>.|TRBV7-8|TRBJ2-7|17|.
CASSSRASPGGLYEQYF
TGTGCCAGCAGCTCGCGGGCCTCCCCGGGGGGCCTTTACGAGCAGTACTTC
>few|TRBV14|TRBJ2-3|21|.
CASSQESPQNPQAGSTDTQYF
TGTGCCAGCAGCCAAGAGTCCCCGCAAAACCCCCAGGCAGGGAGCACAGATACGCAGTATTTT
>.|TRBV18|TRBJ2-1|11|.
CASSPTEKQFF
TGTGCCAGCTCACCTACAGAAAAGCAGTTCTTC
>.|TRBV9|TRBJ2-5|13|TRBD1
CASRKGGLETQYF
TGTGCCAGCAGAAAAGGGGGCTTGGAGACCCAGTACTTC
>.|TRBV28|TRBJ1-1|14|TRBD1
CATRRDRANTEAFF
TGTGCCACCCGCCGGGACAGGGCAAACACTGAAGCTTTCTTT